The 4 T cell receptor beta chains below were found in one sample sequenced in a study of cytomegalovirus exposure and HLA in healthy donors. The primer mix had 60 Vbeta and 13 Jbeta primers. The method was immunoSEQ multiplex PCR; TCRdb's version includes in-frame clones alone and lacks a portion of them. The data hold tens of thousands of clones, with about 80% observed a single time. Sequencing was carried out using PBMCs. These receptors originate from a young man in good health and CMV-seropositive.

The CDR3 spells CASSLEPRGGLGQGIHEQYF. The DNA for the CDR3 is TGTGCCAGCAGCTTAGAGCCCCGGGGGGGACTGGGACAGGGTATACACGAGCAGTACTTC. The chain has TRBV7-8 and TRBJ2-7, with D maybe TRBD1 (9 bases). The CDR3 extends over 20 amino acids. Between the trimmed V and J ends, which lost 1 base and 5 bases, there was a span of 30 bases. Per the germline V gene, CDR1 is SGHVS and CDR2 is FQNEAQ.

V usage is TRBV2 and J usage is TRBJ2-7, with 12 bases aligning to TRBD1. This CDR3 has 15 residues. With 6 bases clipped from V and 4 bases from J, the junction kept 7 bases outside the gene matches. Germline V gene data show CDR1 as SNHLY and CDR2 as FYNNEI. In DNA form, the CDR3 reads TGTGCCAGCAGCGGGACAGGGGGCAACCTTTACGAGCAGTACTTC. This translates into CASSGTGGNLYEQYF.

This chain uses TRBV2 with TRBJ1-2; 8 positions match TRBD1. This CDR3 contains 15 residues. CDR1 is SNHLY and CDR2 is FYNNEI in the germline V gene. The V and J ends lost 10 bases and 3 bases, in that order; junction bases with no gene match: 13. The CDR3 sequence: CATRVMTGEDYGYTF. The CDR3 DNA reads TGTGCCACGCGGGTTATGACAGGGGAGGACTATGGCTACACCTTC.

The rearrangement joins TRBV6-5 to TRBJ2-1, with D possibly TRBD2 on 6 matching bases. Deletions cut 6 bases from V and 2 bases from J, with 14 bases between. The CDR3 runs to 15 residues. CDR1 MNHEY and CDR2 SVGAGI come from the germline V gene. In nucleotides, the CDR3 is TGTGCCAGCAGCGACGACGGGAGACCCTACAATGAGCAGTTCTTC. It codes for CASSDDGRPYNEQFF.